One and the same sample provided the 25 T cell receptor beta chains below, sequenced in a study of blood T cells in healthy people across ages. A sample-barcoded 5' primer and a J-beta primer mix were used in a second PCR of about 6 to 11 cycles. TCRdb re-analysed the 5' RACE reads in MiXCR, keeping a single row per CDR3 protein. Counted here are some 1.8 million distinct CDR3 sequences, about two fifths occurring once; the ten biggest clones make up 23%. The source material was blood. Receptors were obtained from a human donor in good health.

On this clonotype: One end of the junction is discordant with germline, which a read error may explain. This chain joins TRBV5-6 and TRBJ2-5, with TRBD2 matching over 9 bases. Germline values: CDR1 SGHDT, CDR2 YYEEEE. The CDR3 extends over 16 amino acids. The CDR3 DNA reads as TGTGCCAGCAGCTTGCTCCCTAGCGGGAACCAAGAGACCCAGTGCTTC. Protein: CASSLLPSGNQETQCF.

This clonotype was seen repeatedly, ten times or more. The gene calls are TRBV6-2 or TRBV6-3 and TRBJ2-1; 10 bases fit TRBD2. CDR3 size: 17 residues. V was pared by 5 bases and J by 0 bases, with 7 bases of the junction left unmatched. Germline lookup yields CDR1 MNHEY and CDR2 SVGEGT. CDR3 sequence reads: CASSPGTSGASYNEQFF. The CDR3 DNA reads TGTGCCAGCAGTCCGGGCACTAGCGGGGCCTCCTACAATGAGCAGTTCTTC.

The chain has TRBV20-1 and TRBJ2-2; unclear D gene. The CDR3 contains 15 residues. V gave up 3 bases and J gave up 0 bases, with 11 bases separating them. CDR1 is DFQATT, CDR2 SNEGSKA, per germline (reference sequence). CDR3 DNA sequence: TGCAGTGCTAGTCCGTGGGATACGAACACCGGGGAGCTGTTTTTT. As protein: CSASPWDTNTGELFF.

J is TRBJ1-4 and V is TRBV9; D ambiguous. V was pared by 4 bases and J by 0 bases, with 7 bases between. Looked up from germline, CDR1 is SGDLS and CDR2 is YYNGEE. The CDR3 consists of 14 residues. The DNA of the CDR3 is TGTGCCAGCAGCAGGGCTCCAACTAATGAAAAACTGTTTTTT. It translates to CASSRAPTNEKLFF.

The genes are TRBV27 and TRBJ2-7, with D unclear. The V end lost 6 bases, the J end lost 5 bases, and 8 bases lay between the germline ends. Per germline, CDR1 MNHEY and CDR2 SMNVEV (reference sequence). The length of the CDR3 is 11 residues. CDR3 sequence reads: CASRVGNEQYF. DNA of the CDR3: TGTGCCAGCAGGGTAGGGAACGAGCAGTACTTC.

This clonotype was seen only a few times. V and J are TRBV2 and TRBJ2-3; a weak D match, TRBD1 (5 bases). CDR1 is SNHLY and CDR2 is FYNNEI in the germline V gene. Trimming shortened V by 2 bases and J by 5 bases, and 11 bases separated the two germline ends. This CDR3 spans 14 amino acids. For the CDR3, the DNA is TGTGCCAGCAGTGAACAGGGTCCGGTAGATACGCAGTATTTT. It encodes CASSEQGPVDTQYF.

The chain uses TRBV12-3 or TRBV12-4 and TRBJ1-5, with 8 nucleotides matching TRBD1. The V and J ends lost 4 bases and 3 bases, in that order; junction bases with no gene match: 5. CDR3 size: 15 residues. The DNA for the CDR3 is TGTGCCAGCAGTTCCGGGACAGGTAACAATCAGCCCCAGCATTTT. Translating gives CASSSGTGNNQPQHF.

The table lists this clonotype with a few counts. This rearrangement joins TRBV12-3 or TRBV12-4 to TRBJ1-5; 10 bases align to TRBD1. The CDR3 is 15 residues long. Trimming removed 5 bases from V and 5 bases from J; junction bases left unmatched: 6. CDR3 in amino acids: CASSLGQGGDQPQHF. CDR3 coding DNA: TGTGCCAGCAGTCTCGGACAGGGGGGGGATCAGCCCCAGCATTTT.

This clonotype turned up a few times. The chain carries TRBV4-1 and TRBJ1-2, with 9 bases identical to TRBD1. The CDR3 is 15 amino acids. V shed 6 bases, J shed 8 bases, and the junction held 13 bases outside the gene matches. Per the germline V gene, CDR1 is MGHRA and CDR2 is YSYEKL. The CDR3 loop reads CASSNRGQGREGYTF. The CDR3 coding sequence is TGCGCCAGCAGTAACAGGGGACAGGGAAGGGAAGGCTACACCTTC.

V is TRBV10-3 and J is TRBJ2-5, with D possibly called TRBD1 or TRBD2 (5 bases each). The J call may be in error: the DNA end matches TRBJ2-7 better. Germline V lookup: CDR1 ENHRY, CDR2 SYGVKD. This CDR3 has 16 residues. The DNA for the CDR3 is TGTGCCATCAGTGCCGCCAGCCGGGACGGCACCTACGAGCAGTACTTC. Amino acid sequence: CAISAASRDGTYEQYF.

This clonotype was recorded a few times. V usage is TRBV6-2 or TRBV6-3 and J usage is TRBJ2-4, with D perhaps TRBD2 (5 bases). Germline CDR1 reads MNHEY; CDR2 reads SVGEGT. The CDR3 is 12 residues long. Between the trimmed V and J ends, which lost 6 bases and 9 bases, there was a span of 12 bases. The CDR3 coding sequence is TGTGCCAGCAGGGGAGTAGGGTTCATTCAGTACTTC. Translated, it gives CASRGVGFIQYF.

This clonotype occurred once. The rearrangement uses TRBV6-2 or TRBV6-3 and TRBJ2-7, with D uncertain. Germline CDR1 and CDR2: MNHEY and SVGEGT. The V end lost 5 bases, the J end lost 3 bases, and 26 bases lay between the germline ends. This CDR3 is 18 amino acids long. This CDR3 reads CASSTGRKAALHNYEQYF. DNA for the CDR3: TGTGCCAGCAGTACTGGGCGGAAGGCGGCCTTACATAACTACGAGCAGTACTTC.

This clonotype was seen more than once but under ten times. The chain has TRBV7-9 and TRBJ1-6, with 7 bases lining up with TRBD1. The length of the CDR3 is 16 residues. The ends lost 5 bases at V and 0 bases at J; junction bases unmatched: 4. Looked up from germline, CDR1 is SEHNR and CDR2 is FQNEAQ (reference sequence). The CDR3 DNA reads as TGTGCCAGCAGCCAAGGACAGGTCTCCTATAATTCACCCCTCCACTTT. Translated: CASSQGQVSYNSPLHF.

This clonotype was counted a few times. The V call is TRBV29-1, the J call TRBJ2-3; unclear D gene. The germline CDR1 and CDR2 sequences are SQVTM and ANQGSEA. V was pared by 3 bases and J by 7 bases, with 17 bases between. This CDR3 has 14 residues. CDR3 in amino acids: CSVDSGPDLNTQYF. The CDR3 nucleotides are TGCAGCGTTGACTCGGGTCCAGATTTGAATACGCAGTATTTT.

This clonotype was detected only a few times. The chain employs TRBV5-5 and TRBJ1-1, with D hard to call. The CDR3 loop spans 14 amino acids. Germline lookup yields CDR1 SGHKS and CDR2 YYEKEE (reference sequence). The ends were cut back, 5 bases at V and 2 bases at J, with 13 bases in the middle. The CDR3 reads CASSLFRLNTEAFF. CDR3 nucleotides: TGTGCCAGCAGTTTGTTCAGATTAAACACTGAAGCTTTCTTT.

This clonotype has just one count. The chain has TRBV18 and TRBJ2-5, with TRBD1 matching 8 bases. The end of the DNA is better explained by TRBJ2-1, so the J call may be wrong. CDR1 and CDR2 (germline): KGHSH, LQKENI. This CDR3 is built from 14 residues. The CDR3 loop is CASSPDRDQETQFF. The DNA for the CDR3 is TGTGCCAGCTCACCGGACAGGGACCAAGAGACCCAGTTCTTC.

This clonotype was picked up one time. The gene calls are TRBV6-2 or TRBV6-3 and TRBJ2-4; no definite D call. V shed 6 bases and J shed 0 bases, with 12 bases lying between them. Germline V gives CDR1 MNHEY, CDR2 SVGEGT. CDR3 length: 15 amino acids. CDR3: CASSPFGRAKNIQYF. CDR3 nucleotides: TGTGCCAGCAGCCCTTTTGGCCGAGCCAAAAACATTCAGTACTTC.

This sequence joins TRBV5-1 and TRBJ2-3; tentative D call: TRBD2 (6 bases). Trimming took off 4 bases at V and 0 bases at J, with 15 bases between the two ends. Germline lookup yields CDR1 SGHRS and CDR2 YFSETQ. This CDR3 is built from 16 residues. CDR3 loop: CASSDLSSESTDTQYF. The DNA for the CDR3 is TGCGCCAGCAGCGACCTTTCTAGCGAGAGCACAGATACGCAGTATTTT.

J is TRBJ1-5 and V is TRBV4-2; no clear D. The CDR3 sequence is 15 residues long. Germline CDR1 is LGHNA and CDR2 is YNFKEQ. V was clipped by 4 bases and J by 4 bases, with 14 bases between them. CDR3 in amino acids: CASSLDGMGNQPQHF. CDR3 DNA: TGTGCCAGCAGCCTCGATGGGATGGGAAATCAGCCCCAGCATTTT.

The CDR3 reads CASTQSHGIQYF. The CDR3 bases are TGTGCCAGCACCCAATCCCACGGCATTCAGTACTTC. The chain is built from TRBV6-2 or TRBV6-3 and TRBJ2-4, with D unresolved. Germline V gives CDR1 MNHEY, CDR2 SVGEGT. CDR3 length equals 12 residues. V lost 7 bases and J lost 9, with 13 bases in between.

For this clonotype: It may be a read error: a sequence one base away is much more abundant. The rearrangement links TRBV5-6 to TRBJ1-2, with 10 bases aligning to TRBD1. In germline, CDR1 is SGHDT, CDR2 YYEEEE. The CDR3 contains 14 residues. The CDR3 is CASSLRDRGYGCTF. The CDR3 DNA sequence: TGTGCCAGCAGCTTGCGGGACAGGGGCTATGGCTGCACCTTC.

This chain connects TRBV2 to TRBJ2-2; 9 bases line up with TRBD1. CDR3 length: 15 amino acids. Germline values: CDR1 SNHLY, CDR2 FYNNEI. V gave up 9 bases and J gave up 5 bases; unmatched junction bases: 10. CDR3: CASLQGAKGTGELFF. CDR3 sequence (DNA): TGTGCCAGTCTACAGGGGGCGAAGGGGACCGGGGAGCTGTTTTTT.

The chain carries TRBV11-2 and TRBJ2-7, with TRBD1 identical over 9 bases. The V gene end was trimmed by 3 bases and the J gene end by 2 bases; junction bases not matched to a gene: 8. The V gene's germline CDR1 is SGHAT and CDR2 FQNNGV. This CDR3 is built from 16 residues. CDR3 sequence reads: CASSFFYRGRPYEQYF. The CDR3 region has the DNA TGTGCCAGCAGCTTTTTCTACAGGGGGCGACCCTACGAGCAGTACTTC.

In its sample, this clonotype was seen a few times. V and J are TRBV7-2 and TRBJ2-5, with D tentatively TRBD2 (7 bases). The CDR3 contains 15 residues. V lost 0 bases to trimming and J lost 4 bases, with 12 bases between them. Germline V gene data show CDR1 as SGHTA and CDR2 as FQGNSA. The CDR3 nucleotides are TGTGCCAGCAGCTTAGCGTTAGGGGGGGGAGAGACCCAGTACTTC. It encodes CASSLALGGGETQYF.

About this clonotype itself: It may be a read error: a sequence one base away is much more abundant. The gene calls are TRBV2 and TRBJ2-5; weak D call: TRBD2 (6 bases). TRBJ2-7 explains the end of the DNA better; the J call may be wrong. Germline V gives CDR1 SNHLY, CDR2 FYNNEI. The CDR3 is made up of 13 amino acids. The CDR3 here is CASRGGEGHEQYF. The CDR3, as DNA: TGTGCCAGCAGGGGAGGCGAGGGCCACGAGCAGTACTTC.